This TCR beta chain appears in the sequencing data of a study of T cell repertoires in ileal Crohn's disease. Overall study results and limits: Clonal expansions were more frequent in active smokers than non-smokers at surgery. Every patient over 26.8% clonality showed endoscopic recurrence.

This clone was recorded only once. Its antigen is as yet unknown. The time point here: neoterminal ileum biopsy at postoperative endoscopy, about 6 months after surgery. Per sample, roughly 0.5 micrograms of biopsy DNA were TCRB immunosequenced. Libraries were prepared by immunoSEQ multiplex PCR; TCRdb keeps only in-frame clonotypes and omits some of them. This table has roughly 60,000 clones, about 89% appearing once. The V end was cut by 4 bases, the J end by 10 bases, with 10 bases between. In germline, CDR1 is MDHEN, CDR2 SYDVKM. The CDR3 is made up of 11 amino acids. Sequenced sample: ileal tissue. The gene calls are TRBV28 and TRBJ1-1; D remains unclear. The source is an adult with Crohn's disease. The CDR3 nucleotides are TGTGCCAGCAGTTCCCTCCCACTAGCTTTCTTT. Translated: CASSSLPLAFF. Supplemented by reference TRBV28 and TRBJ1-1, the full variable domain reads DVKVTQSSRYLVKRTGEKVFLECVQDMDHENMFWYRQDPGLGLRLIYFSYDVKMKEKGDIPEGYSVSREKKERFSLILESASTNQTSMYLCASSSLPLAFFGQGTRLTVV.